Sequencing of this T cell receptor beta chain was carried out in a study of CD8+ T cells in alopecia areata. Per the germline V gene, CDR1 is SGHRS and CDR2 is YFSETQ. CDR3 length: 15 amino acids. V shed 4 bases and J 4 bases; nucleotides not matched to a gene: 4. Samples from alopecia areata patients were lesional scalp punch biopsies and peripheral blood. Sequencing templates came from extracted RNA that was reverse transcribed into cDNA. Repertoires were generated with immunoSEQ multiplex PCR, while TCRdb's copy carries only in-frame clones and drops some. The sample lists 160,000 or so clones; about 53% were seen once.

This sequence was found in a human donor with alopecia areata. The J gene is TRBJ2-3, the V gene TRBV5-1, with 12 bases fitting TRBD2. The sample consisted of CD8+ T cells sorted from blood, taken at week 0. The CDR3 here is CASSLAGGIADTQYF. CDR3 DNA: TGCGCCAGCAGCCTAGCGGGGGGGATCGCAGATACGCAGTATTTT.